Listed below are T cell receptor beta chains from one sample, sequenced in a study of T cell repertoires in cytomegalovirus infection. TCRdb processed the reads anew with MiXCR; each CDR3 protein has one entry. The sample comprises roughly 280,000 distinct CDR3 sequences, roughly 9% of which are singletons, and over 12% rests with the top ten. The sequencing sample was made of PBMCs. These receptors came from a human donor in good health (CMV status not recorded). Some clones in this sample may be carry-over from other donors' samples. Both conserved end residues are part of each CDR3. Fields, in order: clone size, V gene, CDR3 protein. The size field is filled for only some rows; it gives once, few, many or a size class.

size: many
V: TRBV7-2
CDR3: CASSLSLMDTHTEAFF

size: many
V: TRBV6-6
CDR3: CASSIQGADNSPLHF

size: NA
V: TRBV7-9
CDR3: CASSYFPEQFF

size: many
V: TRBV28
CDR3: CASSLPQRDPTETQYF

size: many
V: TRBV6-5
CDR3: CASSYRTPETYEQYF

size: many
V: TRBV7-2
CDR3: CASSADRVRNSPLHF

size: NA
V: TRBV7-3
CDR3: CASSLAGGREQFF

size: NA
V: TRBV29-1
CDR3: CSVDRWETQYF

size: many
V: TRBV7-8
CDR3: CASSLRTGGEQYF

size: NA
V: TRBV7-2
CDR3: CASSLVASGSHTDTQYF

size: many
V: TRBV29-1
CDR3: CSVTGVTAEQYF

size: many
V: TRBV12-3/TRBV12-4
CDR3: CASSFQTYEQYF

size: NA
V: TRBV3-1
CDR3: CASSQPGRSTYEQYF

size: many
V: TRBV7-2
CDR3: CASSLRTARMTQYF

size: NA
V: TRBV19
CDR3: CASISRGGNTEAFF

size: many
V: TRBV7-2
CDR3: CASSSYPGLTGELFF

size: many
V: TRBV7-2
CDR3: CASSLVFTGELFF

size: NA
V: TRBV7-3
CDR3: CASSSRTSSYNEQFF

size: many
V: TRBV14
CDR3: CASSQDLFSSGYTF

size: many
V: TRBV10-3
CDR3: CAMGQGAAPSYEQYF

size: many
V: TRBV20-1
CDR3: CSAGQGEQPQHF

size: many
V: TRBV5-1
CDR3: CASSFRPGGTNTEAFF

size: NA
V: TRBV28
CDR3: CASSLTWTVGTSTEAFF

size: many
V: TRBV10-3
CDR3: CAIRKQGGETQYF

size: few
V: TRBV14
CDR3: CASSQYRGSNEKLFF

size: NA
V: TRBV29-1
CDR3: CSVEDQAGNGYTF

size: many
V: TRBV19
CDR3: CASRASGSFYEQYF

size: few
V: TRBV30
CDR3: CAWSVTSGIADTQYF

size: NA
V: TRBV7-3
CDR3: CASSFISGALTF

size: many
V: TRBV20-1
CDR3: CSARAIGVSTDTQYF

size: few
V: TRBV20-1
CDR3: CSAQSPNEQFF

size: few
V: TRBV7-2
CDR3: CASSLWRGIGYTF

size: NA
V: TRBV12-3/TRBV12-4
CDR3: CASSLVGGGGANVLTF

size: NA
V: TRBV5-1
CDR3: CASSSGQDYTYEQYF

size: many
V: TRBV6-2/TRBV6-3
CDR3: CASSYISNTEAFF